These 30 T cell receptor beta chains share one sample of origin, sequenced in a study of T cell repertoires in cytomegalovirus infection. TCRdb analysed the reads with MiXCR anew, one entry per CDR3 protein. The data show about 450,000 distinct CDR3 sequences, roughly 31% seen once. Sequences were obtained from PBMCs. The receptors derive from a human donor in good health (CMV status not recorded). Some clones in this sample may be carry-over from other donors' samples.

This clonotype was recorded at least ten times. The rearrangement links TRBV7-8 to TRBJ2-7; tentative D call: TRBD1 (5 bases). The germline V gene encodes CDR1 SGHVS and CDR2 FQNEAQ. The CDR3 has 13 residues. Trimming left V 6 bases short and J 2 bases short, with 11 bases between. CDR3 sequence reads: CASRRSGTYEQYF. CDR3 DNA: TGTGCCAGCAGGCGTTCAGGGACCTACGAGCAGTACTTC.

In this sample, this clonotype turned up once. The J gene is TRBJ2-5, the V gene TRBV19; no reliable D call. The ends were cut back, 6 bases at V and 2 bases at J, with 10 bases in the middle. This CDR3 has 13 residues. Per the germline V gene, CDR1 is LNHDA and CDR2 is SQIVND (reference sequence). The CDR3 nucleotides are TGTGCCAGTAGCCGACATTCTCAAGAGACCCAGTACTTC. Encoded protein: CASSRHSQETQYF.

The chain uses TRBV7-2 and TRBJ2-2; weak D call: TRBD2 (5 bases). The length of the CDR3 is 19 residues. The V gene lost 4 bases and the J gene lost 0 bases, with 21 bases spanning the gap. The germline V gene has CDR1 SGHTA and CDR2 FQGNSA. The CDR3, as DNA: TGTGCCAGCAGCTCTGGCGGGCCTATTCAAGGGCCGAACACCGGGGAGCTGTTTTTT. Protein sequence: CASSSGGPIQGPNTGELFF.

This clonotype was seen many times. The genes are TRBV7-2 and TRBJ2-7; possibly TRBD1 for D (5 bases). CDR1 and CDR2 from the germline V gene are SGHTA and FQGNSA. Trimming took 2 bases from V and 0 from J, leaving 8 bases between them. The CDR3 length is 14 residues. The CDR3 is CASSLSGHSYEQYF. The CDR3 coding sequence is TGTGCCAGCAGCTTATCAGGACACTCCTACGAGCAGTACTTC.

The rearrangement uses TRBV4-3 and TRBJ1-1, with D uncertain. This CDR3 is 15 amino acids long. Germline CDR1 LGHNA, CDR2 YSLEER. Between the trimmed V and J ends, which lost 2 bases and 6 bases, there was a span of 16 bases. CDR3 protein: CASSQTQTNEAEAFF. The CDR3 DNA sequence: TGCGCCAGCAGCCAAACCCAGACGAACGAGGCTGAAGCTTTCTTT.

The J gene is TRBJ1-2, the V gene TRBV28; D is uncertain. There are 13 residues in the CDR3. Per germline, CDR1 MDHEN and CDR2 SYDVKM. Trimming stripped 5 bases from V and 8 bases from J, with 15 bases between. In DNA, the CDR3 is TGTGCCAGCAGTAGATTGACCCTATCGGGCTACACCTTC. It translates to CASSRLTLSGYTF.

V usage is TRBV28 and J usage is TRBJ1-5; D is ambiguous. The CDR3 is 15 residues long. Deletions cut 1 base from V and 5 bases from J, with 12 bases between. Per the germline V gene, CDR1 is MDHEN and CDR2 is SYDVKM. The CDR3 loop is CASSLYAGGHQPQHF. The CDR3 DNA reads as TGTGCCAGCAGTTTATATGCGGGCGGGCATCAGCCCCAGCATTTT.

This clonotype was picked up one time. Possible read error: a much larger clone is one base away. CDR3 residues: CASSLIGTENNGELFF. CDR3 DNA sequence: TGTGCCAGCAGCTTAATTGGGACAGAGAACAACGGGGAGCTGTTTTTT. The V gene is TRBV7-6, the J gene TRBJ2-2, with TRBD1 matching 7 bases. The CDR3 has 16 residues. The germline V gene encodes CDR1 SGHVS and CDR2 FNYEAQ.

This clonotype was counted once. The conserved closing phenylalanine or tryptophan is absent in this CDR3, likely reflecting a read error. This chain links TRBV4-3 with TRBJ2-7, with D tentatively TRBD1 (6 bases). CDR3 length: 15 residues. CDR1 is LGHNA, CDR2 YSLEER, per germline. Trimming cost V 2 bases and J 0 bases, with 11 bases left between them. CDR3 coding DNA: TGCGCCAGCAGCCAATTACAGGGAAGCTCCTACGAGCAGTACTTA. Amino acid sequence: CASSQLQGSSYEQYL.

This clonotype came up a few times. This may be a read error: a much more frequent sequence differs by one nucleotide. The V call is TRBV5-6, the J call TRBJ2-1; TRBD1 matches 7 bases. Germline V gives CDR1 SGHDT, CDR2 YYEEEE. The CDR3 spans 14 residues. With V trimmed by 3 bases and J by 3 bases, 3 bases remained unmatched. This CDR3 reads CASSSRDSYNEQFF. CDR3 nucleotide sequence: TGTGCCAGCAGCTCCCGGGACAGCTACAATGAGCAGTTCTTC.

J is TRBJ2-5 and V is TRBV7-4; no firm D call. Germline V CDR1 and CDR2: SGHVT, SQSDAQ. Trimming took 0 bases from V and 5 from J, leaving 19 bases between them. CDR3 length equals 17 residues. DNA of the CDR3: TGTGCCAGCAGCTTAGCGCTTCAAGCAGTTTTGAGGGAGACCCAGTACTTC. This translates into CASSLALQAVLRETQYF.

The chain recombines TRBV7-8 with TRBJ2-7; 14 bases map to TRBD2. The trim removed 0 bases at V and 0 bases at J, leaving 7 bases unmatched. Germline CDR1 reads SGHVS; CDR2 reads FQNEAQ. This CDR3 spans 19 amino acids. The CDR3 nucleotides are TGTGCCAGCAGCTTAGCGCGGTGGACTAGCGGGGGGATCTCCTACGAGCAGTACTTC. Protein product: CASSLARWTSGGISYEQYF.

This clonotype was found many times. In nucleotides, the CDR3 is TGTGCCAGCAGAGTAGGGCCCTCCGGGGCTCAGCCCCAGCATTTT. It translates to CASRVGPSGAQPQHF. J is TRBJ1-5 and V is TRBV12-3 or TRBV12-4, with D maybe TRBD1 (5 bases). This CDR3 contains 15 residues. Trimming took 6 bases from V and 6 from J, leaving 18 bases between them.

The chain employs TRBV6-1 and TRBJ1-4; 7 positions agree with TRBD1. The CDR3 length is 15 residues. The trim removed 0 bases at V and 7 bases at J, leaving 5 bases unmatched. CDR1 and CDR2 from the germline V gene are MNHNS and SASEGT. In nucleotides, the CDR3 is TGTGCCAGCAGTGAAGCAGGGGGCAGGGGTGAAAAACTGTTTTTT. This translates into CASSEAGGRGEKLFF.

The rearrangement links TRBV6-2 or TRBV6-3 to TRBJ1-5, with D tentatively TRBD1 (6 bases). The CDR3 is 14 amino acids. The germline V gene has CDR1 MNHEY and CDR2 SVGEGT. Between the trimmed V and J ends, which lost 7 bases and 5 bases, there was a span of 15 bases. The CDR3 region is CASKIRDTYQPQHF. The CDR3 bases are TGTGCCAGCAAGATCCGGGACACTTATCAGCCCCAGCATTTT.

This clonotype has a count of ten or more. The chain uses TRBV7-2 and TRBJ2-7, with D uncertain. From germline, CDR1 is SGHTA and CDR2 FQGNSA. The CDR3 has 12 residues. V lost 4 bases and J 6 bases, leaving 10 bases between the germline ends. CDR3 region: CASSSLVSEQYF. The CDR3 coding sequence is TGTGCCAGCAGCTCCCTAGTCTCCGAGCAGTACTTC. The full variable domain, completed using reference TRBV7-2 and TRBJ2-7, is GAGVSQSPSNKVTEKGKDVELRCDPISGHTALYWYRQSLGQGLEFLIYFQGNSAPDKSGLPSDRFSAERTGGSVSTLTIQRTQQEDSAVYLCASSSLVSEQYFGPGTRLTVT.

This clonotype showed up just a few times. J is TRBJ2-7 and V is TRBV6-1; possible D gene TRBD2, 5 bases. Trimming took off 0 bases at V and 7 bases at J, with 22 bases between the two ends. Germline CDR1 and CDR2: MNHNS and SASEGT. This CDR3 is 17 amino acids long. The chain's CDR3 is CASSEAYRGWVGEEQYF. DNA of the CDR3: TGTGCCAGCAGTGAAGCGTACCGAGGGTGGGTTGGTGAAGAGCAGTACTTC.

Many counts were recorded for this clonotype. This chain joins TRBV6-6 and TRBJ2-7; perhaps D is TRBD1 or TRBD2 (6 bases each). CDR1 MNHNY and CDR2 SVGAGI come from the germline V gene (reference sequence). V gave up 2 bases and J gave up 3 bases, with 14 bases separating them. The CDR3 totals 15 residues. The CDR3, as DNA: TGTGCCAGCAGTTACGATGCAGAGGGGGGCTACGAGCAGTACTTC. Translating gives CASSYDAEGGYEQYF.

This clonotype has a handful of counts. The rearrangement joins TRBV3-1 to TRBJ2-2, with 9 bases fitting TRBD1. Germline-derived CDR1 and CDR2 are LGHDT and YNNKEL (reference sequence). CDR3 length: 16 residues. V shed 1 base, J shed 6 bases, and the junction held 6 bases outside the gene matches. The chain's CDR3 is CASSQAAQGASGELFF. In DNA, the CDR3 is TGTGCCAGCAGCCAAGCTGCACAGGGGGCCTCCGGGGAGCTGTTTTTT.

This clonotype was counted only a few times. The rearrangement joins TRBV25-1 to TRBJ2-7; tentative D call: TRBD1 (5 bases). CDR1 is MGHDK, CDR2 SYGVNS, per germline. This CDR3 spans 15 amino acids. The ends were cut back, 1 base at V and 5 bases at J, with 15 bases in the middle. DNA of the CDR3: TGTGCCAGCAGTGAATGGAAGGGGTATGGGAACGAGCAGTACTTC. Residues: CASSEWKGYGNEQYF.

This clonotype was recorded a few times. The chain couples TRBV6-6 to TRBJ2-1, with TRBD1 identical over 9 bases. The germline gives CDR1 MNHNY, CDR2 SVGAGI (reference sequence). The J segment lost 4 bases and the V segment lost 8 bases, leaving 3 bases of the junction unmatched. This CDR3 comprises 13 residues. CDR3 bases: TGTGCCAGCCGGGACAGGGAATACAATGAGCAGTTCTTC. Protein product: CASRDREYNEQFF.

This CDR3 reads CAISEVGYQETQYF. As DNA, the CDR3 is TGTGCCATCAGTGAGGTGGGGTACCAAGAGACCCAGTACTTC. V is TRBV10-3 and J is TRBJ2-5, with D uncertain. V was pared by 2 bases and J by 0 bases, with 7 bases between. The CDR3 contains 14 residues. CDR1 ENHRY and CDR2 SYGVKD come from the germline V gene.

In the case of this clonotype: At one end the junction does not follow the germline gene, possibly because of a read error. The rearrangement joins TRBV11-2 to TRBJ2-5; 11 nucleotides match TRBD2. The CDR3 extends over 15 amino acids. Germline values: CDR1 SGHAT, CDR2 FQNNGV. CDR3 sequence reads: CAGSFFLAGGETQYF. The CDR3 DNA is TGTGCCGGCAGCTTTTTCCTAGCGGGGGGAGAGACCCAGTACTTC.

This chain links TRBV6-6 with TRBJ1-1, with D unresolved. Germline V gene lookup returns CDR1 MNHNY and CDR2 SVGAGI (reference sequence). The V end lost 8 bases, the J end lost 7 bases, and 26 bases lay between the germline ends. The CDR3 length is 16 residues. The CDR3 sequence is CASSLNTGEGSLEAFF. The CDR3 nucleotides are TGTGCCAGCTCCCTCAACACCGGGGAAGGATCACTTGAAGCTTTCTTT.

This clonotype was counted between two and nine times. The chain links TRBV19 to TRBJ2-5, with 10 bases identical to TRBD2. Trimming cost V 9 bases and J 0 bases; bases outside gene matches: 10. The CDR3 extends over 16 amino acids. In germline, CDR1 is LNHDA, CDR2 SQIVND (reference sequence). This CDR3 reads CASRKRTSGDQETQYF. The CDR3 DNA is TGTGCCAGCCGGAAGCGCACTAGCGGGGACCAAGAGACCCAGTACTTC.

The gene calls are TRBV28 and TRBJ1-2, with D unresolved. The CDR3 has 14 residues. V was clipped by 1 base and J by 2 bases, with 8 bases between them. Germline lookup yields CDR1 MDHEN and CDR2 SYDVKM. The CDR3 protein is CASSLSVLNYGYTF. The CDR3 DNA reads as TGTGCCAGCAGTTTATCGGTTCTGAACTATGGCTACACCTTC.

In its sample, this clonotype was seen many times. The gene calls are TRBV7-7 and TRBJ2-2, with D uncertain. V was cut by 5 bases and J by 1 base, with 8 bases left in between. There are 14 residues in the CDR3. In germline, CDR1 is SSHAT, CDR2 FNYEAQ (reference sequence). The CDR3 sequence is CASSRTENTGELFF. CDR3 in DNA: TGTGCCAGCAGCCGGACGGAGAACACCGGGGAGCTGTTTTTT.

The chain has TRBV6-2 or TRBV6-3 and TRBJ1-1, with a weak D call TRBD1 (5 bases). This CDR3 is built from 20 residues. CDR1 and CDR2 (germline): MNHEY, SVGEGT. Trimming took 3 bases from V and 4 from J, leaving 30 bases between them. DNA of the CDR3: TGTGCCAGCAGTTATTCCCCCGGGGCCTGGGCGGCCGGGGGTGGCACTGAAGCTTTCTTT. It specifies CASSYSPGAWAAGGGTEAFF.

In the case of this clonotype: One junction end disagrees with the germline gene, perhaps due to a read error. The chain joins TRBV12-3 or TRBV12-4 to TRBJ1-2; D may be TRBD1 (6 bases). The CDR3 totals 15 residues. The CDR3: CASSLDLGATYGYSF. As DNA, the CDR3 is TGTGCCAGCAGTTTAGACTTGGGGGCGACGTATGGCTACAGCTTC.

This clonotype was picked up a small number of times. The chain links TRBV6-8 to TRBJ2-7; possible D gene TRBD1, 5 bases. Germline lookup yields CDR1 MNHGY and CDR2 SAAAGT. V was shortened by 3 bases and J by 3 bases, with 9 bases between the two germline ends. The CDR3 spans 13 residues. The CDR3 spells CASSYSQGYEQYF. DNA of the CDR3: TGTGCCAGCAGTTATTCCCAGGGCTACGAGCAGTACTTC.